This passage covers 28 T cell receptor beta chains from one sample sequenced in a study of shared clonotypes between healthy human individuals. Assay used: immunoSEQ multiplex PCR; TCRdb lists only in-frame clones, some missing. The sample includes about 1.5 million clones, 98% seen only once; the top ten take about 0.42%. Material for sequencing was naive CD4+ T cells sorted from blood. Subset here: CD45RA+ positively selected. The receptors originated from a man under 40 in good health.

The chain uses TRBV4-1 and TRBJ2-7, with D possibly matching TRBD2 (5 bases). This CDR3 contains 15 residues. Trimming pared 5 bases from V and 0 bases from J, leaving 14 bases between. Germline V gene sequence: CDR1 MGHRA, CDR2 YSYEKL. The CDR3 DNA follows: TGCGCCAGCAGCAATATTGAAAGCGGCTCCTACGAGCAGTACTTC. This sequence encodes CASSNIESGSYEQYF.

About this clone itself: This CDR3 is also generated by other DNA sequences in the sample. The chain joins TRBV5-1 to TRBJ2-7; TRBD1 matches 11 bases. The germline CDR1 and CDR2 sequences are SGHRS and YFSETQ. J lost 4 bases, V lost 0 bases, and 3 bases had no gene match. CDR3 length: 15 amino acids. The CDR3 sequence: CASSLVGTGGYEQYF. In nucleotides, the CDR3 is TGCGCCAGCAGCTTGGTAGGGACAGGGGGGTACGAGCAGTACTTC.

This rearrangement joins TRBV30 to TRBJ1-2; weak D call: TRBD1 (5 bases). CDR1 and CDR2 (germline): GTSNPN, SVGIG (reference sequence). Between the trimmed V and J ends, which lost 1 base and 3 bases, there was a span of 6 bases. This CDR3 contains 12 residues. This chain's CDR3 is CAWSEGYYGYTF. For the CDR3, the DNA is TGTGCCTGGAGTGAGGGGTACTATGGCTACACCTTC.

This chain connects TRBV10-1 to TRBJ1-5; a possible D gene is TRBD1 (5 bases). Trimming pared 2 bases from V and 9 bases from J, leaving 11 bases between. Per the germline V gene, CDR1 is WNHNN and CDR2 is SYGVQD (reference sequence). The CDR3 sequence is 13 residues long. This CDR3 is CASSETGGGPQHF. The CDR3 nucleotides read TGCGCCAGCAGTGAGACTGGGGGGGGGCCCCAGCATTTT.

The J gene is TRBJ1-5, the V gene TRBV27; D is uncertain. The CDR3 totals 15 residues. V lost 6 bases, J lost 0 bases, and 12 bases lay in between. CDR1 is MNHEY, CDR2 SMNVEV, per germline (reference sequence). The CDR3 DNA reads as TGTGCCAGCAGCCCGGTTGGGTTTAGCAATCAGCCCCAGCATTTT. As protein: CASSPVGFSNQPQHF.

The chain has TRBV28 and TRBJ2-7; possibly TRBD2 for D (6 bases). Trimming took off 6 bases at V and 5 bases at J, with 23 bases between the two ends. Germline lookup yields CDR1 MDHEN and CDR2 SYDVKM. This CDR3 region has 16 residues. CDR3 DNA: TGTGCCAGCAGCCGTTGGGCGGGATCCCGGGGGAACGAGCAGTACTTC. This codes for CASSRWAGSRGNEQYF.

The chain has TRBV19 and TRBJ2-7; D is perhaps TRBD1 (6 bases). Trimming cost V 3 bases and J 0 bases, with 12 bases left between them. Germline V CDR1 and CDR2: LNHDA, SQIVND (reference sequence). The CDR3 runs 15 residues. The CDR3 here is CASSITGHLSYEQYF. The CDR3 DNA follows: TGTGCCAGTAGTATTACGGGACACCTCTCCTACGAGCAGTACTTC.

The chain carries TRBV9 and TRBJ2-5; the D gene is possibly TRBD2 (5 bases). Germline CDR1 reads SGDLS; CDR2 reads YYNGEE. The CDR3 sequence is 12 residues long. The V and J ends lost 3 bases and 11 bases respectively, with 14 bases between them. The CDR3 region has the DNA TGTGCCAGCAGCGCCCACAGCGGCGATCAGTACTTC. Protein product: CASSAHSGDQYF.

This chain uses TRBV5-6 with TRBJ2-7, with TRBD1 matching 7 bases. The ends lost 0 bases at V and 9 bases at J; junction bases unmatched: 6. This CDR3 contains 13 residues. Germline assignment: CDR1 SGHDT and CDR2 YYEEEE. The CDR3 DNA reads as TGTGCCAGCAGCTTGGCAGACAGGGCACCGCAGTACTTC. Translation: CASSLADRAPQYF.

The chain uses TRBV2 and TRBJ2-6, with D maybe TRBD2 (5 bases). The germline V and J ends were trimmed by 3 bases and 0 bases, with 12 bases remaining between them. CDR1 is SNHLY and CDR2 is FYNNEI in the germline V gene. The CDR3 sequence is 17 residues long. The CDR3 nucleotides read TGTGCCAGCAGTGAGGGGAGACCGGTCTCTGGGGCCAACGTCCTGACTTTC. Translating gives CASSEGRPVSGANVLTF.

The CDR3 nucleotides read TGTGCCAGCAGGAGGGTGGGGGATTTTCCCGAGCAGTACTTC. It specifies CASRRVGDFPEQYF. This chain uses TRBV5-5 with TRBJ2-7; D is tentatively TRBD1 or TRBD2 (5 bases each). Germline assignment: CDR1 SGHKS and CDR2 YYEKEE (reference sequence). The V end was cut by 5 bases, the J end by 6 bases, with 18 bases between. This CDR3 region has 14 residues.

The rearrangement joins TRBV29-1 to TRBJ2-3; D is unresolved. Trimming removed 3 bases at V and 2 bases at J, with 12 bases between. The germline V gene has CDR1 SQVTM and CDR2 ANQGSEA. CDR3 size: 14 residues. This CDR3 reads CSVDGMWDTDTQYF. The CDR3 bases are TGCAGCGTTGACGGTATGTGGGACACAGATACGCAGTATTTT.

This clone occurred once. The chain joins TRBV5-1 to TRBJ2-3, with D maybe TRBD1 (6 bases). Trimming took 4 bases from V and 3 from J, leaving 18 bases between them. Per germline, CDR1 SGHRS and CDR2 YFSETQ. The length of the CDR3 is 16 residues. The CDR3 coding sequence is TGCGCCAGCAGCCTCCAGCCGGGACAAATAACAGATACGCAGTATTTT. Its translation: CASSLQPGQITDTQYF.

This clone was counted a single time. The chain recombines TRBV28 with TRBJ2-3, with D perhaps given as TRBD1 or TRBD2 (7 bases each). V lost 7 bases, J lost 4 bases, and 12 bases lay in between. Germline V gene data show CDR1 as MDHEN and CDR2 as SYDVKM. This CDR3 spans 13 amino acids. In nucleotides, the CDR3 is TGTGCCAGCATCAGGGGGGGTGCAGATACGCAGTATTTT. Translated, it gives CASIRGGADTQYF.

The rearrangement uses TRBV19 and TRBJ1-5; D remains unclear. This CDR3 is 15 amino acids long. The ends were cut back, 4 bases at V and 0 bases at J, with 10 bases in the middle. Germline V gene data show CDR1 as LNHDA and CDR2 as SQIVND (reference sequence). Here the CDR3 reads CASSTWTGSNQPQHF. CDR3 nucleotides: TGTGCCAGTAGTACTTGGACGGGTAGCAATCAGCCCCAGCATTTT. Variable domain in full (rest from reference TRBV19 and TRBJ1-5): DGGITQSPKYLFRKEGQNVTLSCEQNLNHDAMYWYRQDPGQGLRLIYYSQIVNDFQKGDIAEGYSVSREKKESFPLTVTSAQKNPTAFYLCASSTWTGSNQPQHFGDGTRLSIL.

The V gene is TRBV2, the J gene TRBJ2-7, with D perhaps assigned TRBD1 or TRBD2 (5 bases each). This CDR3 has 13 residues. V was shortened by 6 bases and J by 1 base, with 10 bases between the two germline ends. Germline assignment: CDR1 SNHLY and CDR2 FYNNEI. The CDR3 DNA reads TGTGCCAGCAGACCAGAGGGGTCCTACGAGCAGTACTTC. Translation gives CASRPEGSYEQYF.

The chain uses TRBV5-1 and TRBJ2-3, with D unresolved. Trimming stripped 6 bases from V and 2 bases from J, with 7 bases between. Per the germline V gene, CDR1 is SGHRS and CDR2 is YFSETQ. The CDR3 consists of 12 residues. CDR3 amino acids: CASKADTDTQYF. The CDR3 DNA sequence: TGCGCCAGCAAGGCAGACACAGATACGCAGTATTTT.

The V call is TRBV14, the J call TRBJ2-1; TRBD2 aligns across 8 bases. Trimming cost V 4 bases and J 3 bases; bases outside gene matches: 5. Per germline, CDR1 SGHDN and CDR2 FVKESK. The CDR3 sequence is 15 residues long. CDR3 coding DNA: TGTGCCAGCAGCCTCCCGGGACTAGACTACAATGAGCAGTTCTTC. Translating it yields CASSLPGLDYNEQFF.

The J gene is TRBJ2-7, the V gene TRBV19; no definite D call. V was clipped by 5 bases and J by 2 bases, with 19 bases between them. The V gene's germline CDR1 is LNHDA and CDR2 SQIVND (reference sequence). The CDR3 is 16 residues long. The CDR3 DNA follows: TGTGCCAGTAGTCCCCGGACGGCTAATGTCCCCTACGAGCAGTACTTC. As protein: CASSPRTANVPYEQYF.

The chain uses TRBV28 and TRBJ2-2; 9 bases fit TRBD2. Germline CDR1 MDHEN, CDR2 SYDVKM. The CDR3 is 16 residues long. Trimming at V came to 6 bases and at J to 4 bases, leaving 9 bases not matched to a gene. CDR3 sequence: CASRGLATFSTGELFF. The CDR3 DNA reads TGTGCCAGCAGAGGACTAGCGACTTTCAGCACCGGGGAGCTGTTTTTT.

The chain joins TRBV7-2 to TRBJ2-7; maybe TRBD2 (5 bases). V lost 5 bases to trimming and J lost 3 bases, with 11 bases between them. This CDR3 is built from 13 residues. Germline CDR1 reads SGHTA; CDR2 reads FQGNSA. The CDR3 loop is CASSPYRGYEQYF. As DNA, the CDR3 is TGTGCCAGCAGCCCTTACCGGGGCTACGAGCAGTACTTC.

The rearrangement joins TRBV9 to TRBJ2-7; D may match TRBD1 or TRBD2 (5 bases each). With 3 bases removed from V and 2 bases from J, the gap between germline ends came to 15 bases. Germline loops: CDR1 SGDLS, CDR2 YYNGEE. This CDR3 has 15 amino acids. CDR3 DNA: TGTGCCAGCAGCGGAGGGGCATGGGGTCCCTACGAGCAGTACTTC. It specifies CASSGGAWGPYEQYF.

The chain uses TRBV2 and TRBJ1-5, with D perhaps matching TRBD1 (6 bases). CDR1 and CDR2 from the germline V gene are SNHLY and FYNNEI. V dropped 1 base and J dropped 2 bases, with 12 bases sitting between them. The CDR3 is 16 amino acids. The CDR3, as DNA: TGTGCCAGCAGTGAAGTCACAGGGTTTGGCAATCAGCCCCAGCATTTT. As protein: CASSEVTGFGNQPQHF.

The sample holds one count of this clone. This chain links TRBV7-3 with TRBJ1-5; 8 bases align to TRBD1. CDR1 is SGHTA, CDR2 FQGTGA, per germline. CDR3 size: 20 residues. V lost 2 bases, J lost 0 bases, and 15 bases stayed unmatched. For the CDR3, the DNA is TGTGCCAGCAGCTTATTCCCCGGGACAGGCAGCAACCTTAGCAATCAGCCCCAGCATTTT. Protein sequence: CASSLFPGTGSNLSNQPQHF.

The V call is TRBV7-9, the J call TRBJ2-1; D call uncertain. Per the germline V gene, CDR1 is SEHNR and CDR2 is FQNEAQ (reference sequence). With 4 bases removed from V and 8 bases from J, the gap between germline ends came to 12 bases. The CDR3 is 13 residues long. For the CDR3, the DNA is TGTGCCAGCAGCTCAGAGATTCAGGATGAGCAGTTCTTC. It yields the protein CASSSEIQDEQFF.

The genes are TRBV7-8 and TRBJ2-5; possibly TRBD1 or TRBD2 for D (5 bases each). V lost 5 bases to trimming and J lost 5 bases, with 21 bases between them. This CDR3 region has 16 residues. In germline, CDR1 is SGHVS, CDR2 FQNEAQ. The CDR3, as DNA: TGTGCCAGCAGCGAGGGGCCAGCGCACACGGGGGAGACCCAGTACTTC. It translates to CASSEGPAHTGETQYF.

The chain employs TRBV5-1 and TRBJ2-3, with TRBD2 matching 10 bases. The ends lost 4 bases at V and 5 bases at J; junction bases unmatched: 4. The length of the CDR3 is 14 residues. Germline values: CDR1 SGHRS, CDR2 YFSETQ. The chain's CDR3 is CASSQREGLDTQYF. In nucleotides, the CDR3 is TGCGCCAGCAGCCAGCGGGAGGGATTAGATACGCAGTATTTT.

V and J are TRBV5-1 and TRBJ2-7; TRBD2 matches 8 bases. Trimming removed 0 bases from V and 6 bases from J; junction bases left unmatched: 5. CDR3 size: 14 residues. The germline V gene has CDR1 SGHRS and CDR2 YFSETQ. This chain's CDR3 is CASSLGAGGLEQYF. The CDR3 DNA sequence: TGCGCCAGCAGCTTGGGGGCGGGAGGCCTCGAGCAGTACTTC.